This T cell receptor (beta chain) is from a study of blood T cell repertoires in COVID-19. Study overall: The analysed material was cDNA or gDNA that came from T cells, B-cell-depleted T cells, or PBMCs.

The CDR3 has 14 amino acids. The V end was cut by 4 bases, the J end by 3 bases, with 16 bases between. Germline values: CDR1 GTSNPN, CDR2 SVGIG (reference sequence). The table came from immunoSEQ multiplex PCR; TCRdb's copy has only in-frame clones and leaves some out. The top ten hold around 0.84% of the sample, which has about 200,000 clones, around nine tenths seen once. The rearrangement links TRBV30 to TRBJ2-7; TRBD1 is a possible D gene (6 bases). This clonotype was sampled from a man between 60 and 70 years old with COVID-19, enrolled during active disease. Sequenced material: peripheral blood. This CDR3 reads CAWKAQGRSYEQYF. In DNA, the CDR3 is TGTGCCTGGAAGGCACAGGGTCGAAGCTACGAGCAGTACTTC.